The clone carrying this T cell receptor beta chain came up a few times. Its antigen remains unknown. The data stem from a study of STAT5B mutations in CD4+ large granular lymphocyte leukemia. Whole-study findings and limits: Top patient clones used TRBV06 genes more often: 8/27 versus 2/35 in controls. Without HLA matching, higher CD4+ than CD8+ T-LGLL clonality could reflect small sample size.

The assay was immunoSEQ multiplex PCR, and TCRdb's table has in-frame clones only and misses some. This table holds about 31,000 clones, over 65% found once. Trimming removed 7 bases from V and 4 bases from J; junction bases left unmatched: 4. This CDR3 is built from 13 residues. The germline V gene encodes CDR1 SNHLY and CDR2 FYNNEI. The specimen sequenced was CD4+ T cells from blood buffy coats. The clonotype originates from a human donor in good health. The rearrangement links TRBV2 to TRBJ2-1; 7 nucleotides match TRBD2. The CDR3 region is CASMRAGYNEQFF. As DNA, the CDR3 is TGTGCCAGCATGCGAGCGGGGTACAATGAGCAGTTCTTC.